A single sample is the source of the 9 T cell receptor beta chains below, sequenced in a study of blood T cell repertoires in COVID-19. Sequencing used immunoSEQ multiplex PCR; TCRdb keeps in-frame clones, though not all of them. The sample lists some 450,000 clones; approximately 90% were seen once. The sample was peripheral blood. The receptors originated from a man between 18 and 29 years old with COVID-19, enrolled during active disease.

V gene TRBV14 combines with J gene TRBJ2-1; 8 bases fit TRBD1. V gave up 4 bases and J gave up 6 bases; unmatched junction bases: 2. CDR3 length: 13 amino acids. Germline CDR1 is SGHDN and CDR2 is FVKESK. CDR3: CASSLGTGNEQFF. The DNA of the CDR3 is TGTGCCAGCAGCCTGGGGACAGGCAATGAGCAGTTCTTC.

The chain couples TRBV4-1 to TRBJ2-5; 8 nucleotides line up with TRBD2. V shed 3 bases and J 3 bases; nucleotides not matched to a gene: 3. In germline, CDR1 is MGHRA, CDR2 YSYEKL. This CDR3 contains 14 residues. CDR3 protein: CASSQAAGEETQYF. CDR3 in DNA: TGCGCCAGCAGCCAGGCAGCGGGAGAAGAGACCCAGTACTTC.

V and J are TRBV6-5 and TRBJ1-6; D remains ambiguous. This CDR3 region has 14 residues. Trimming removed 7 bases from V and 7 bases from J, with 14 bases in between. Germline values: CDR1 MNHEY, CDR2 SVGAGI. CDR3 loop: CASTGGPENSPLHF. In DNA form, the CDR3 reads TGTGCCAGCACCGGAGGACCGGAGAATTCACCCCTCCACTTT.

V gene TRBV5-1 combines with J gene TRBJ1-1, with 8 bases fitting TRBD1. The J segment lost 0 bases and the V segment lost 3 bases, leaving 4 bases of the junction unmatched. This CDR3 is built from 15 residues. Per germline, CDR1 SGHRS and CDR2 YFSETQ. CDR3 sequence: CASSYRGEMNTEAFF. For the CDR3, the DNA is TGCGCCAGCAGCTACAGGGGGGAAATGAACACTGAAGCTTTCTTT.

DNA for the CDR3: TGTGCCAGCCAAGGACTGATCAATCAGCCCCAGCATTTT. It is translated as CASQGLINQPQHF. V and J are TRBV6-5 and TRBJ1-5, with D unresolved. Germline V gene data show CDR1 as MNHEY and CDR2 as SVGAGI. V was cut by 8 bases and J by 3 bases, with 11 bases left in between. The CDR3 spans 13 residues.

The chain joins TRBV12-3 or TRBV12-4 to TRBJ1-4; D call uncertain. The CDR3 totals 13 residues. Trimming cost V 5 bases and J 4 bases, with 8 bases left between them. Here the CDR3 reads CASSPRDNEKLFF. The DNA for the CDR3 is TGTGCCAGCAGTCCGAGAGATAATGAAAAACTGTTTTTT.

About this clone: Other nucleotide sequences from this sample produce the same CDR3. V usage is TRBV19 and J usage is TRBJ1-5; tentative D call: TRBD1 (6 bases). Germline assignment: CDR1 LNHDA and CDR2 SQIVND (reference sequence). V dropped 3 bases and J dropped 0 bases, with 12 bases sitting between them. There are 16 residues in the CDR3. CDR3: CASSIGTRGSNQPQHF. As DNA, the CDR3 is TGTGCCAGTAGTATTGGGACCAGGGGTAGCAATCAGCCCCAGCATTTT.

The V and J genes are TRBV6-5 and TRBJ2-3; unclear D gene. V was shortened by 10 bases and J by 0 bases, with 8 bases between the two germline ends. Germline V gene lookup returns CDR1 MNHEY and CDR2 SVGAGI. CDR3 length equals 12 residues. CDR3 protein: CATRSSTDTQYF. CDR3 sequence (DNA): TGTGCCACGAGGAGCAGCACAGATACGCAGTATTTT.

The chain combines TRBV9 with TRBJ1-6; TRBD1 might be the D (6 bases). Trimming took off 0 bases at V and 4 bases at J, with 14 bases between the two ends. CDR3 length: 17 residues. Germline CDR1 is SGDLS and CDR2 is YYNGEE. The CDR3 coding sequence is TGTGCCAGCAGCGTAGATAACAGGGTGGATTATAATTCACCCCTCCACTTT. It encodes CASSVDNRVDYNSPLHF.